Included here is one T cell receptor beta chain sequence, with context. All recovered Cohort 3 donors got two negative PCRs, got clearance, or saw symptom resolution. These data belong to a study of blood T cell repertoires in COVID-19. Study-level information: Some COVID-19 samples were acute and others convalescent; all came from the United States, Italy and Spain.

The V and J ends lost 5 bases and 8 bases, in that order; junction bases with no gene match: 4. Looked up from germline, CDR1 is SGHVS and CDR2 is FNYEAQ. The CDR3 is 12 residues long. Clones were sequenced by immunoSEQ multiplex PCR, and TCRdb holds only the in-frame ones, with some missing. Of roughly 300,000 clones listed, roughly 87% are singletons. The chain carries TRBV7-6 and TRBJ1-2; the match to TRBD1 covers 8 bases. The sequenced sample was PBMCs or T cells enriched from blood (not recorded which). The TCR comes from a woman aged 25 to 45 who had recovered from COVID-19. CDR3 nucleotides: TGTGCCAGCAGCACGACAGGGGTCGGCTACACCTTC. Translated: CASSTTGVGYTF.